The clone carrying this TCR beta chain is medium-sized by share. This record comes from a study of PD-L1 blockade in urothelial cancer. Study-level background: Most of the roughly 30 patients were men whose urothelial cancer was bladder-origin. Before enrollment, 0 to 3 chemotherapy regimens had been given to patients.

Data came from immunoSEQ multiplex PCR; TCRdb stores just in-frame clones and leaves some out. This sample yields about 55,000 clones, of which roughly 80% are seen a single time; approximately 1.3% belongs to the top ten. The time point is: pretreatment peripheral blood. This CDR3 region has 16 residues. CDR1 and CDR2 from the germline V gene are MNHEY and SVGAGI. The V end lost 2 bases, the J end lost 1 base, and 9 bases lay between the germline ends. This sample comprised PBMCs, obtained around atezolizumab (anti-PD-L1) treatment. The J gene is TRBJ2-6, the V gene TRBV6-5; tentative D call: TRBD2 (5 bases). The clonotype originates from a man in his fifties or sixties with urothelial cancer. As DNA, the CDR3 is TGTGCCAGCAGTTACACGTCGGGGTCTGGGGCCAACGTCCTGACTTTC. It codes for CASSYTSGSGANVLTF.